The rows below give T cell receptor beta chains drawn from one sample of a study of siplizumab effects on memory and regulatory T cells. The table came from immunoSEQ multiplex PCR; TCRdb's copy has only in-frame clones and leaves some out. The sample lists 100,000 to 120,000 clones; around 93% were seen once. Sequenced input: CD4+ T cells sorted from blood. Every receptor here comes from a human donor in good health. Both conserved end residues are part of each CDR3. A D gene is named only where the DNA matches it firmly. Clone size is not always given. Where it is, it says once, few, many or a class for expanded clones.

NA	TRBJ2-1	TRBV5-1	TRBD2	TGCGCCAGCAGCGTCCTAGCGGGAGGGCCAAATGAGCAGTTCTTC	CASSVLAGGPNEQFF
NA	TRBJ2-1	TRBV7-9	TRBD2	TGTGCCTGGGGACGAGCGGGGGATTATTACAATGAGCAGTTCTTC	CAWGRAGDYYNEQFF
once	TRBJ1-3	TRBV6-1	NA	TGTGCCAGCGATCAGGGTTCTCAAAACACCATATATTTT	CASDQGSQNTIYF
NA	TRBJ2-3	TRBV5-1	TRBD2	TGCGCCAGCAGCTTGGCCGTACTAGCGGGGGGAGCAGATACGCAGTATTTT	CASSLAVLAGGADTQYF
once	TRBJ1-1	TRBV29-1	NA	TGCAGCGTCGCAGGCCGGGACCGTGAAGCTTTCTTT	CSVAGRDREAFF
NA	TRBJ2-1	TRBV7-9	TRBD2	TGTGCCAGCAACTTGGCCGGGACTAAGTCTAATGAGCAGTTCTTC	CASNLAGTKSNEQFF
NA	TRBJ2-7	TRBV18	TRBD2	TGTGCCAGCTCACTCGGGACTAGCGGGGGGAACTCCTACGAGCAGTACTTC	CASSLGTSGGNSYEQYF
NA	TRBJ2-3	TRBV18	TRBD1	TGTGCCAGCTCACCACGGGACAGGGGGTCCACAGATACGCAGTATTTT	CASSPRDRGSTDTQYF
NA	TRBJ2-1	TRBV20-1	NA	TGCACCCCTTCATACAATGAGCAGTTCTTC	CTPSYNEQFF
once	TRBJ1-1	TRBV30	NA	TGTGCCTGGCAGTTAAACACTGAAGCTTTCTTT	CAWQLNTEAFF
NA	TRBJ2-1	TRBV5-1	TRBD2	TGCGCCAGCAGCTTGAGACTAGCGGGGGTCAACGAGCAGTTCTTC	CASSLRLAGVNEQFF
NA	TRBJ2-5	TRBV5-6	NA	TGTGCCAGCAGCTTGGTTGGGTTCCAAGAGACCCAGTACTTC	CASSLVGFQETQYF
NA	TRBJ1-1	TRBV5-4	NA	TGTGCCAGCAGCTTGTACCTTTCGCCGAACACTGAAGCTTTCTTT	CASSLYLSPNTEAFF
NA	TRBJ1-2	TRBV9	NA	TGTGCCAGCAGCGTAGCTGTGGGGGGAGCCGATGGCTACACCTTC	CASSVAVGGADGYTF
NA	TRBJ2-5	TRBV6-1	NA	TGTGCCAGCAGTGAAGGAATGGGACTGGTCCGAGGGGAGACCCAGTACTTC	CASSEGMGLVRGETQYF
NA	TRBJ1-2	TRBV5-4	TRBD1	TGTGCCAGCAGCCCAAGACAGGGAACTGGCTATGGCTACACCTTC	CASSPRQGTGYGYTF
once	TRBJ2-3	TRBV11-1	TRBD2	TGTGCCAGCAGCTTCGGACTAGCGGGAGCAGATACGCAGTATTTT	CASSFGLAGADTQYF
NA	TRBJ2-7	TRBV5-4	TRBD1	TGTGCCAGCAGCGAAAGGGACAGGGCGGCCTACGAGCAGTACTTC	CASSERDRAAYEQYF
NA	TRBJ1-4	TRBV30	TRBD1	TGTGCCTGGAGCCCAGGGGGGATTAATGAAAAACTGTTTTTT	CAWSPGGINEKLFF
NA	TRBJ2-5	TRBV10-3	TRBD2	TGTGCCATCAGCTGGCTAGCGGGGGGACTTCAAGAGACCCAGTACTTC	CAISWLAGGLQETQYF
once	TRBJ1-4	TRBV30	NA	TGTGCCTGGAGTGGGGGAATTAATGAAAAACTGTTTTTT	CAWSGGINEKLFF
NA	TRBJ1-2	TRBV5-4	TRBD1	TGTGCCAGCAGCTGGACAGGGGGCTATGGCTACACCTTC	CASSWTGGYGYTF
NA	TRBJ1-2	TRBV6-5	NA	TGTGCCAGCAGTTACTTGGGAAAAGGCTACACCTTC	CASSYLGKGYTF
NA	TRBJ2-7	TRBV15	NA	TGTGCCACCAGCAGAGGGGGGCAGGCTGCTGGCGAGCAGTACTTC	CATSRGGQAAGEQYF
NA	TRBJ2-7	TRBV7-9	TRBD1	TGTGCCAGCAGCCATCTAGGGGGCCTGGGCGAGCAGTACTTC	CASSHLGGLGEQYF
NA	TRBJ2-7	TRBV14	NA	TGTGCCAGCAGCCAAGTCCTCGGTGGGGAGCAGTACTTC	CASSQVLGGEQYF
NA	TRBJ1-2	TRBV5-1	NA	TGCGCCAGCAGCTTAGATCCAAGCTATGGCTACACCTTC	CASSLDPSYGYTF
once	TRBJ1-2	TRBV11-2	NA	TGTGCCAGCAGCTTATTGAGTTACAGACTCACTAACTATGGCTACACCTTC	CASSLLSYRLTNYGYTF
once	TRBJ1-1	TRBV18	NA	TGTGCCAGCTCACAAAGCGAGAACACTGAAGCTTTCTTT	CASSQSENTEAFF
NA	TRBJ2-3	TRBV19	NA	TGTGCCAGTAGTATTGTGGGAAGCACAGATACGCAGTATTTT	CASSIVGSTDTQYF
NA	TRBJ1-5	TRBV19	NA	TGTGCCAGTAGGGCAGACAGGTCTAGCAATCAGCCCCAGCATTTT	CASRADRSSNQPQHF
NA	TRBJ2-2	TRBV18	NA	TGTGCCAGCTCACCGTACGTCCTACAGGGTACCGGGGAGCTGTTTTTT	CASSPYVLQGTGELFF
once	TRBJ1-5	TRBV6-1	NA	TGTGCCAGCAGCAAAGAAATAAGCAATCAGCCCCAGCATTTT	CASSKEISNQPQHF
NA	TRBJ1-1	TRBV7-3	NA	TGTGCCAGCAGTACGGGAGGCTCTGAAGCTTTCTTT	CASSTGGSEAFF
NA	TRBJ2-1	TRBV19	NA	TGTGCCAGTAGTATTACCTCGGACAGTGAGCAGTTCTTC	CASSITSDSEQFF
NA	TRBJ1-1	TRBV5-1	NA	TGCGCCAGCAGCCCTACCCCCTACACGAACACTGAAGCTTTCTTT	CASSPTPYTNTEAFF
NA	TRBJ2-1	TRBV11-3	TRBD2	TGTGCCAGCAGTAGCGGGAGGGCCACGAGTGAGCAGTTCTTC	CASSSGRATSEQFF
once	TRBJ2-1	TRBV27	NA	TGTGCCAGCAGTTTAGAAAGTCTAGCGCCTTCCTACAATGAGCAGTTCTTC	CASSLESLAPSYNEQFF
NA	TRBJ2-1	TRBV7-8	TRBD1	TGTGCCAGCAGCTGGACAGGCAAATTCCATGAGCAGTTCTTC	CASSWTGKFHEQFF
NA	TRBJ1-1	TRBV7-9	NA	TGTGCCAGCAGTCAGGGGTTGGGCACTGAAGCTTTCTTT	CASSQGLGTEAFF
NA	TRBJ2-7	TRBV7-9	NA	TGTGCCAGCAGCTCGGCCGAGAGCGAGCAGTACTTC	CASSSAESEQYF
NA	TRBJ1-2	TRBV6-1	NA	TGTGCCAGCAGTGAAGCGACGGGACGGACCGGTTATGGCTACACCTTC	CASSEATGRTGYGYTF
NA	TRBJ2-7	TRBV5-4	TRBD2	TGTGCCAGCAGCCTTCCGACTAGCGGAAGCTACGAGCAGTACTTC	CASSLPTSGSYEQYF
NA	TRBJ1-6	TRBV7-8	NA	TGTGCCAGCAACTCCCCCAATTCACCCCTCCACTTT	CASNSPNSPLHF
NA	TRBJ2-3	TRBV25-1	TRBD2	TGTGCCACCTCCCCCCGCGGGGGGCGCACAGATACGCAGTATTTT	CATSPRGGRTDTQYF
NA	TRBJ1-1	TRBV6-5	TRBD1	TGTGCCAGCAGTTCCCCGGGACAGGGTAGGACTGAAGCTTTCTTT	CASSSPGQGRTEAFF
NA	TRBJ2-7	TRBV5-5	NA	TGTGCCAGCGGCTCGAATGACAGGGAGCAGTACTTC	CASGSNDREQYF
NA	TRBJ2-7	TRBV15	NA	TGTGCCACCAGCAGAGAGCGGACCGGGGAGCAGTACTTC	CATSRERTGEQYF
NA	TRBJ2-2	TRBV6-4	TRBD2	TGTGCCAGCAGCCGGGAGGCGGGGACCGGGGAGCTGTTTTTT	CASSREAGTGELFF
NA	TRBJ1-5	TRBV19	NA	TGTGCCAGTACTCTCGCAACGGAGAATCAGCCCCAGCATTTT	CASTLATENQPQHF
NA	TRBJ2-5	TRBV7-9	NA	TGTGCCAGCCGGGACGACCAAGAGACCCAGTACTTC	CASRDDQETQYF
once	TRBJ2-1	TRBV27	NA	TGTGCCAGCAGTTTATCGAAGAGGGGAGCCTACAATGAGCAGTTCTTC	CASSLSKRGAYNEQFF
NA	TRBJ2-1	TRBV5-1	TRBD1	TGCGCCAGCAGCCGTGGGGACAGGGCGCTCTACAATGAGCAGTTCTTC	CASSRGDRALYNEQFF
NA	TRBJ2-1	TRBV9	TRBD2	TGTGCCAGCAGCGCAGGACTAGCGGGAGGTAGGAATGAGCAGTTCTTC	CASSAGLAGGRNEQFF
NA	TRBJ2-7	TRBV2	NA	TGTGCCAGCAGTTCCTACGAGCAGTACTTC	CASSSYEQYF
NA	TRBJ1-1	TRBV18	NA	TGTGCCAGCTCACCGCTAACAGCACTGAACACTGAAGCTTTCTTT	CASSPLTALNTEAFF
NA	TRBJ1-2	TRBV28	NA	TGTGCCACCTCCAGGGACTATGGCTACACCTTC	CATSRDYGYTF
few	TRBJ1-1	TRBV10-3	TRBD1	TGTGCCATCAGGGCTGACAGGGGAGGGAACACTGAAGCTTTCTTT	CAIRADRGGNTEAFF
once	TRBJ1-4	TRBV5-4	TRBD1	TGTGCCAGCAGCTTGGCGCCGGGACAGGGATATGAAAAACTGTTTTTT	CASSLAPGQGYEKLFF
NA	TRBJ1-2	TRBV19	NA	TGTGCCAGTAGTATTAAAATTAACTATGGCTACACCTTC	CASSIKINYGYTF